A single sample is the source of the 9 T cell receptor beta chains below, sequenced in a study of identical twins. TCRdb ran MiXCR on the 5' RACE reads and lists one entry per CDR3 protein. Found here are 450,000 to 600,000 distinct CDR3 sequences, about 22% of them singletons; the top ten hold approximately 0.48%. The sample also formed part of further work on yellow fever vaccine responses in identical twins.

The specimen sequenced was CD4+ T cells sorted from blood. The origin of the receptors is a woman aged 18-29 years in good health.

This clonotype was recorded only once. The CDR3 nucleotides read TGTGCCAGCAGCTTTCGGGGAGGCTTTACCTACGAGCAGTACGTC. Translation: CASSFRGGFTYEQYV. The chain is built from TRBV5-6 and TRBJ2-7, with D tentatively TRBD2 (6 bases). Germline CDR1 reads SGHDT; CDR2 reads YYEEEE. This CDR3 region has 15 residues. Trimming took 2 bases from V and 2 from J, leaving 14 bases between them.

In this sample, this clonotype turned up a few times. The V gene is TRBV20-1, the J gene TRBJ2-7; D is ambiguous. Trimming shortened V by 1 base and J by 3 bases, and 7 bases separated the two germline ends. Germline V gene data show CDR1 as DFQATT and CDR2 as SNEGSKA (reference sequence). The CDR3 covers 12 residues. The chain's CDR3 is CSARGTYYEQYV. CDR3 nucleotides: TGCAGTGCTAGAGGGACGTACTACGAGCAGTACGTC.

This sequence joins TRBV20-1 and TRBJ2-1, with 11 nucleotides matching TRBD2. Trimming cost V 5 bases and J 1 base; bases outside gene matches: 1. This CDR3 has 14 residues. CDR1 is DFQATT, CDR2 SNEGSKA, per germline (reference sequence). The CDR3 here is CSALAGGSYNEQFF. CDR3 DNA sequence: TGCAGTGCTCTAGCGGGAGGATCCTACAATGAGCAGTTCTTC.

The gene calls are TRBV29-1 and TRBJ1-6, with no clear D. There are 13 residues in the CDR3. With 4 bases removed from V and 0 bases from J, the gap between germline ends came to 4 bases. Germline assignment: CDR1 SQVTM and CDR2 ANQGSEA. The CDR3 sequence: CSVGGSYNSPLHF. DNA for the CDR3: TGCAGCGTTGGGGGCTCCTATAATTCACCCCTCCACTTT.

The chain uses TRBV7-8 and TRBJ2-5; possible D gene TRBD2, 6 bases. The CDR3 consists of 13 residues. CDR1 and CDR2 (germline): SGHVS, FQNEAQ. With 8 bases removed from V and 5 bases from J, the gap between germline ends came to 15 bases. The DNA for the CDR3 is TGTGCCAGCTCCCCGACTAGTTATGAGACCCAGTACTTC. Translation gives CASSPTSYETQYF. The entire variable domain, with the rest obtained from reference TRBV7-8 and TRBJ2-5, is as follows: GAGVSQSPRYKVAKRGQDVALRCDPISGHVSLFWYQQALGQGPEFLTYFQNEAQLDKSGLPSDRFFAERPEGSVSTLKIQRTQQEDSAVYLCASSPTSYETQYFGPGTRLLVL.

The chain links TRBV19 to TRBJ2-1, with 8 bases that match TRBD1. Trimming took 5 bases from V and 1 from J; bases not matched to a gene: 7. The CDR3 totals 16 residues. Germline V gives CDR1 LNHDA, CDR2 SQIVND (reference sequence). CDR3 DNA: TGTGCCAGTAGTTCTATAGACAGGGGTTCCTACAATGAGCAGTTCTTC. This translates into CASSSIDRGSYNEQFF.

The chain has TRBV6-5 and TRBJ2-2; 10 bases fit TRBD2. Germline V lookup: CDR1 MNHEY, CDR2 SVGAGI. Germline trimming cut 2 bases from V and 5 bases from J; bases unmatched to any gene: 5. This CDR3 has 16 amino acids. In nucleotides, the CDR3 is TGTGCCAGCAGTTACGGAGCGGGGGGGCAAACCGGGGAGCTGTTTTTT. Translating gives CASSYGAGGQTGELFF.

This clonotype was found a few times. The J gene is TRBJ1-2, the V gene TRBV6-1; D uncertain. Trimming removed 6 bases from V and 5 bases from J, with 19 bases in between. Germline assignment: CDR1 MNHNS and CDR2 SASEGT. The CDR3 runs to 15 residues. CDR3 sequence reads: CASRITGKAVYGYTF. DNA of the CDR3: TGTGCCAGCAGAATCACCGGGAAGGCGGTTTATGGCTACACCTTC.

The chain joins TRBV12-3 or TRBV12-4 to TRBJ2-3; D gene ambiguous. Trimming removed 6 bases at V and 1 base at J, with 17 bases between. The CDR3 runs 16 residues. The CDR3: CASSSPSSVGTDTQYF. The DNA of the CDR3 is TGTGCCAGCAGCTCTCCGAGTAGTGTCGGCACAGATACGCAGTATTTT.